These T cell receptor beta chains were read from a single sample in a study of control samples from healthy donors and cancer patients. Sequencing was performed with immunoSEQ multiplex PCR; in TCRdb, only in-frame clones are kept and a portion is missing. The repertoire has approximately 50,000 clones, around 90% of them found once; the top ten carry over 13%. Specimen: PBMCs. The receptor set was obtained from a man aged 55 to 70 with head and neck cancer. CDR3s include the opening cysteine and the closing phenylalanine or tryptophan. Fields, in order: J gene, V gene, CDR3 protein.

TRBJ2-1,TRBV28,CASRDGTGEEVVAGWQFF
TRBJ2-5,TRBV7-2,CASSSPGGPRAQYF
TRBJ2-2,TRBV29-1,CSASGASGRSSGELFF
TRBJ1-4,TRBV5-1,CASSQGPNEKLFF
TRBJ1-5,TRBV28,CASSLFIGVGGNQPQHF
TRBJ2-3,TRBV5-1,CASSFDGRHSTDTQYF
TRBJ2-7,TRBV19,CASSIRDSTYEQYF
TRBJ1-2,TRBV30,CAWNQGGYGYTF
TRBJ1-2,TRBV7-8,CASSLRFGLAGSGYTF
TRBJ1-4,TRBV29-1,CSVAGAGPEKLFF
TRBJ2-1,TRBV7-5,CVTAHPCTSSYNEQFF
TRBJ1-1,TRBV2,CASRRGLNTEAFF
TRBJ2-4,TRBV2,CASSERALGNKNIQYF
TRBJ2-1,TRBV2,CASSSDRDNEQFF
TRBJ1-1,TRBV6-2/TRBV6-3,CASSYRRGDTEAFF
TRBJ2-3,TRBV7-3,CASSSYNEGTDTQYF
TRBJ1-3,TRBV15,CATSRDLLSSGNTIYF
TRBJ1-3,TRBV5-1,CASSEAEGSGNTIYF
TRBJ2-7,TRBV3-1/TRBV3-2,CASSQGRSGTYEQYF
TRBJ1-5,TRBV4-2,CASSRTGGSNQPQHF
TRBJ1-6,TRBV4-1,CASSPGVQISYNSPLHF
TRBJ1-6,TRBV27,CASSFRRRSSYNSPLHF